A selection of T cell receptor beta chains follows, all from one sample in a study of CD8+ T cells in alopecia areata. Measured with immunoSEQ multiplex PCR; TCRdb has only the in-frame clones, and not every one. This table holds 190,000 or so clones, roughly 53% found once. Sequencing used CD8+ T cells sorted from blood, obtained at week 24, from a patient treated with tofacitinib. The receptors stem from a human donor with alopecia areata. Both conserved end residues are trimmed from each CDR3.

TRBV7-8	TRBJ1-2	ASSFAEGSYGYT
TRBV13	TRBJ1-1	ASSFGATEAF
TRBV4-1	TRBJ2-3	ASSQRRDSTDTQY
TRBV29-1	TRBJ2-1	SVESGGLNNEQF
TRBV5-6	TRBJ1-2	ASSLMGNSGYT
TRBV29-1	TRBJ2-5	SVEGGTVQETQY
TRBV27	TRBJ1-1	ASSLTLAGTEAF
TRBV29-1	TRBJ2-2	SVTGTGGAGELF
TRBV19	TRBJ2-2	ASSPRQSAITGELF
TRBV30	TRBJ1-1	AWSVSVGEAF
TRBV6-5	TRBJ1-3	ASSYGRSGNTIY
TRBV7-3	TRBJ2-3	ASSVSGRVVGDTQY
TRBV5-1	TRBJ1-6	ASSLGQTSYNSPLH
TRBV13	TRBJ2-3	ASSLRTVTDTQY
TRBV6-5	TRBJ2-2	ASSPDTGELF
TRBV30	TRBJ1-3	AWSDEGALDTIY
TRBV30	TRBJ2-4	AWMWGAKNIQY
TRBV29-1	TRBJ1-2	SVPKDGREVLGYT
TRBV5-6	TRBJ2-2	ASSYGPSGTGELF
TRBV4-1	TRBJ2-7	ASSQVPSTYEQY
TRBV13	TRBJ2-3	ASSLNGGARSTDTQY
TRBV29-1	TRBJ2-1	GGTGGNEQF
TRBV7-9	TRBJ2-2	ASSLARGNTGELF
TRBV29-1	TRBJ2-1	SVASRGSPLDEQF
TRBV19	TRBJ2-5	ASSATASLGETQY
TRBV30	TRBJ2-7	AWSLGDSYEQY
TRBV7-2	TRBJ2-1	ASSLLSSGVGYEQF
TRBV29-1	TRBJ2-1	SVGGGTYNEQF
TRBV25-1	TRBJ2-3	ASSDPGAWGFTDTQY
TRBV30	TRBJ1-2	AWEGQGDGYT
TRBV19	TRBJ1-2	ASSIEGQNGYT
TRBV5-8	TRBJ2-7	ASSLSSGAGYEQY
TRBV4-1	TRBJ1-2	ASSQDLAEGYT
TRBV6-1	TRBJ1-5	ASSESNSNQPQH
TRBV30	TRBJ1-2	AWSRGYGYT
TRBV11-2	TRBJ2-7	ASSGTGYEQY
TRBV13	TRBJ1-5	ASSSGGTNQPQH